These 23 T cell receptor beta chains were all obtained from the same sample, sequenced in a study of blood T cells in healthy people across ages. The authors ran a second PCR of about 6 to 11 cycles using a sample-barcoded 5' primer and a J-beta primer mix. TCRdb ran MiXCR on the 5' RACE reads and lists one entry per CDR3 protein. The profile shows 1.2 million to 1.5 million distinct CDR3 sequences, approximately 59% of them singletons. Sequencing was done on a sample of blood. The origin of the receptors is a man aged 18 to 29 in good health.

A single count supports this clonotype. The gene calls are TRBV27 and TRBJ1-4; 7 bases are a match to TRBD1. The CDR3 sequence is 13 residues long. Germline CDR1 and CDR2: MNHEY and SMNVEV (reference sequence). J gave up 4 bases and V 6 bases, and 2 bases lay outside the gene matches. The CDR3 DNA sequence: TGTGCCAGCAGGACAGGGATTAATGAAAAACTGTTTTTT. Encoded protein: CASRTGINEKLFF.

The chain joins TRBV9 to TRBJ2-4; 8 positions agree with TRBD2. The V segment lost 2 bases and the J segment 6 bases; nucleotides outside the gene matches: 4. Germline loops: CDR1 SGDLS, CDR2 YYNGEE. The length of the CDR3 is 14 residues. This CDR3 reads CASSVSGNGNIQYF. DNA of the CDR3: TGTGCCAGCAGCGTTAGCGGGAACGGAAACATTCAGTACTTC.

The rearrangement joins TRBV20-1 to TRBJ1-1, with a possible D match to TRBD1 (5 bases). Germline assignment: CDR1 DFQATT and CDR2 SNEGSKA (reference sequence). Trimming pared 1 base from V and 1 base from J, leaving 10 bases between. CDR3 length: 14 residues. The CDR3 sequence: CSARARGSNTEAFF. Written as DNA, the CDR3 is TGCAGTGCTAGAGCGCGGGGCTCGAACACTGAAGCTTTCTTT.

The gene calls are TRBV10-2 and TRBJ2-4; the match to TRBD1 covers 7 bases. The last part of the DNA fits TRBJ2-7 better; the J call may be wrong. From germline, CDR1 is WSHSY and CDR2 SAAADI. The CDR3 extends over 12 amino acids. CDR3 sequence reads: CASREDRNEQYF. CDR3 DNA sequence: TGCGCCAGCAGGGAGGACAGGAACGAGCAGTACTTC.

The gene calls are TRBV4-1 and TRBJ2-1; D remains ambiguous. Germline CDR1 is MGHRA and CDR2 is YSYEKL. The V end lost 4 bases, the J end lost 3 bases, and 13 bases lay between the germline ends. This CDR3 spans 15 amino acids. CDR3 DNA sequence: TGCGCCAGCAGCCTCCACCCCTCTAGCTACAATGAGCAGTTCTTC. It encodes CASSLHPSSYNEQFF.

The chain joins TRBV7-2 to TRBJ1-1; 9 bases match TRBD1. The CDR3 consists of 16 residues. Germline assignment: CDR1 SGHTA and CDR2 FQGNSA. The ends lost 5 bases at V and 1 base at J; junction bases unmatched: 8. In DNA form, the CDR3 reads TGTGCCAGCAGCCGTCCCGGGACAGGGCAGAACACTGAAGCTTTCTTT. Translated: CASSRPGTGQNTEAFF.

On this clonotype itself: Its ends do not fully match the called genes, so a read error is possible. The chain couples TRBV27 to TRBJ2-7; the match to TRBD2 covers 7 bases. Germline V CDR1 and CDR2: MNHEY, SMNVEV (reference sequence). This CDR3 comprises 14 residues. CDR3 coding DNA: TGTGCCAGCATGTTGCGGGGGAGCTCCTGCGAGCAGTACTTC. It yields the protein CASMLRGSSCEQYF.

The chain has TRBV14 and TRBJ1-6; 7 bases are shared with TRBD1. V lost 4 bases and J lost 10; bases outside the gene matches: 10. The germline V gene has CDR1 SGHDN and CDR2 FVKESK. The CDR3 has 15 amino acids. The CDR3 loop reads CASSLMRQGGSPLHF. CDR3 DNA sequence: TGTGCCAGCAGCCTAATGAGACAGGGCGGATCACCCCTCCACTTT.

The chain is built from TRBV4-1 and TRBJ2-1, with TRBD2 matching over 7 bases. Germline CDR1 MGHRA, CDR2 YSYEKL. The CDR3 covers 16 residues. Trimming removed 3 bases from V and 0 bases from J; junction bases left unmatched: 5. The CDR3 nucleotides are TGCGCCAGCAGCCAGCCTCTAGCGGTCTCCTACAATGAGCAGTTCTTC. The encoded protein is CASSQPLAVSYNEQFF.

The chain links TRBV27 to TRBJ2-3; 10 nucleotides line up with TRBD2. Germline loops: CDR1 MNHEY, CDR2 SMNVEV (reference sequence). V was clipped by 3 bases and J by 0 bases; unmatched bases: 6. The CDR3 sequence is 17 residues long. As DNA, the CDR3 is TGTGCCAGCAGTTTCACGGGACTAGCGACAAGCACAGATACGCAGTATTTT. Its translation: CASSFTGLATSTDTQYF.

This chain uses TRBV25-1 with TRBJ2-6, with a weak D call TRBD2 (7 bases). The CDR3 is 14 residues long. Germline assignment: CDR1 MGHDK and CDR2 SYGVNS. V was shortened by 1 base and J by 13 bases, with 14 bases between the two germline ends. The DNA for the CDR3 is TGTGCCAGCAGTGAATCGGGGGGACACCATGTCCTGACTTTC. Its translation: CASSESGGHHVLTF.

The CDR3 region is CASSRDQGQSYGYTF. For the CDR3, the DNA is TGTGCCAGCAGCCGAGATCAGGGACAGTCTTATGGCTACACCTTC. The chain carries TRBV7-9 and TRBJ1-2; 7 nucleotides agree with TRBD1. Germline loops: CDR1 SEHNR, CDR2 FQNEAQ (reference sequence). V lost 5 bases and J lost 5; bases outside the gene matches: 11. CDR3 size: 15 residues.

In its sample, this clonotype was seen a few times. V gene TRBV20-1 combines with J gene TRBJ2-3; D may be TRBD1 (6 bases). The V gene's germline CDR1 is DFQATT and CDR2 SNEGSKA (reference sequence). The V and J ends lost 1 base and 2 bases respectively, with 10 bases between them. This CDR3 spans 14 amino acids. Written as DNA, the CDR3 is TGCAGTGCTAGAGGTGGGGGCGACACAGATACGCAGTATTTT. It translates to CSARGGGDTDTQYF.

V gene TRBV20-1 combines with J gene TRBJ2-3; D is unclear. The CDR3 spans 12 residues. Trimming pared 6 bases from V and 6 bases from J, leaving 13 bases between. Germline V lookup: CDR1 DFQATT, CDR2 SNEGSKA (reference sequence). CDR3 region: CSARHDGDTQYF. CDR3 coding DNA: TGCAGTGCCCGACACGACGGGGATACGCAGTATTTT.

The V and J genes are TRBV7-9 and TRBJ2-4; no firm D call. The J call may be wrong; the DNA end is better matched by TRBJ2-5. The V gene's germline CDR1 is SEHNR and CDR2 FQNEAQ (reference sequence). The CDR3 is 17 residues long. CDR3 bases: TGTGCCAGTAGTTACGATGCCGTTTTACTCGGCCAAGAGACCCAGTACTTC. Its protein product is CASSYDAVLLGQETQYF.

The chain uses TRBV10-3 and TRBJ2-7; D assignment may be TRBD1 or TRBD2 (6 bases each). The CDR3 totals 13 residues. Trimming stripped 6 bases from V and 3 bases from J, with 12 bases between. Germline V gene lookup returns CDR1 ENHRY and CDR2 SYGVKD. In DNA, the CDR3 is TGTGCCATCAGGGAGGGGGATCACTACGAGCAGTACTTC. Its protein is CAIREGDHYEQYF.

This clonotype was counted a few times. The rearrangement links TRBV4-1 to TRBJ2-4; TRBD2 matches at 9 bases. The J call could be wrong; TRBJ2-7 is a better fit for the DNA end. Looked up from germline, CDR1 is MGHRA and CDR2 is YSYEKL. The CDR3 has 16 residues. The CDR3 DNA reads as TGCGCCAGCAGCCAAGGATCGACTAGCGGCCCCTACGAGCAGTACTTC. Translating it yields CASSQGSTSGPYEQYF.

The chain carries TRBV27 and TRBJ2-6, with a weak D call TRBD2 (5 bases). Germline CDR1 MNHEY, CDR2 SMNVEV (reference sequence). This CDR3 contains 16 residues. V was trimmed by 4 bases and J by 3 bases, leaving 13 bases between them. CDR3 residues: CASSSGAGSGANVLTF. The CDR3 bases are TGTGCCAGCAGTTCAGGCGCGGGTAGTGGGGCCAACGTCCTGACTTTC. The full variable domain, its missing parts supplied by reference TRBV27 and TRBJ2-6, is EAQVTQNPRYLITVTGKKLTVTCSQNMNHEYMSWYRQDPGLGLRQIYYSMNVEVTDKGDVPEGYKVSRKEKRNFPLILESPSPNQTSLYFCASSSGAGSGANVLTFGAGSRLTVL.

The gene calls are TRBV28 and TRBJ2-6, with 7 bases matching TRBD2. Trimming at V came to 10 bases and at J to 7 bases, leaving 13 bases not matched to a gene. The germline gives CDR1 MDHEN, CDR2 SYDVKM. The CDR3 loop spans 15 amino acids. The CDR3 sequence: CATCGGDAEANVLTF. The CDR3 region has the DNA TGTGCCACCTGTGGGGGGGATGCTGAAGCCAACGTCCTGACTTTC.

This clonotype has a handful of counts. This chain connects TRBV6-2 or TRBV6-3 to TRBJ2-1; TRBD2 matches at 7 bases. Germline trimming cut 2 bases from V and 2 bases from J; bases unmatched to any gene: 3. Germline V lookup: CDR1 MNHEY, CDR2 SVGEGT. This CDR3 region has 15 residues. Written as DNA, the CDR3 is TGTGCCAGCAGTTACGGCGGGGGTACCTACAATGAGCAGTTCTTC. Protein product: CASSYGGGTYNEQFF.

The chain recombines TRBV4-3 with TRBJ2-7, with D unresolved. Trimming shortened V by 1 base and J by 2 bases, and 15 bases separated the two germline ends. There are 16 residues in the CDR3. Germline V CDR1 and CDR2: LGHNA, YSLEER. The CDR3 nucleotides read TGCGCCAGCAGCCAAGGAGTTTCGGCGTTCCCCTACGAGCAGTACTTC. It is translated as CASSQGVSAFPYEQYF.

This clonotype was picked up a small number of times. The chain uses TRBV6-5 and TRBJ1-2, with TRBD1 as a possible D gene (6 bases). Germline V gives CDR1 MNHEY, CDR2 SVGAGI. This CDR3 has 13 amino acids. Trimming left V 6 bases short and J 10 bases short, with 18 bases between. The CDR3 DNA sequence: TGTGCCAGCAGACAACAGGGCTTTGCGGACTACACCTTC. It is translated as CASRQQGFADYTF.

This clonotype has a handful of counts. The junction departs from the called germline gene at one end, perhaps through a read error. V gene TRBV7-2 combines with J gene TRBJ2-3; D is ambiguous. Per germline, CDR1 SGHTA and CDR2 FQGNSA. The CDR3 totals 14 residues. CDR3 DNA: TGTGCCAGCAGCTTATCTTTAAGCAAAGATACGCAGTATTTT. Protein product: CASSLSLSKDTQYF. Full variable domain (missing parts from reference TRBV7-2 and TRBJ2-3): GAGVSQSPSNKVTEKGKDVELRCDPISGHTALYWYRQSLGQGLEFLIYFQGNSAPDKSGLPSDRFSAERTGGSVSTLTIQRTQQEDSAVYLCASSLSLSKDTQYFGPGTRLTVL.